This T cell receptor beta chain was retrieved from a study of identical twins. TCRdb ran MiXCR on the 5' RACE reads and lists one entry per CDR3 protein. This sample yields 400,000 or so distinct CDR3 sequences, of which approximately 8.7% are seen a single time; about 8.1% belongs to the top ten. This clonotype occurred a few times. Its target is not known. The length of the CDR3 is 11 residues. Trimming took 5 bases from V and 2 from J, leaving 6 bases between them. CDR1 is SQVTM and CDR2 is ANQGSEA in the germline V gene. Study-wide findings and caveats: Fewer insertions marked abundant cord blood beta clonotypes; young adult naive trended weakly, memory not at all.

The rearrangement links TRBV29-1 to TRBJ1-1; no clear D gene. This sequence originates from a woman aged 45-60 years in good health. Material for sequencing was naive T cells sorted from blood. CDR3 DNA sequence: TGCAGCGTTTGGCAAAACACTGAAGCTTTCTTT. Its protein product is CSVWQNTEAFF.